This TCR beta chain was sequenced in a study of patients and donors after allogeneic stem cell transplantation. CDR3 length: 14 residues. Germline values: CDR1 MNHNS, CDR2 SASEGT. V gave up 4 bases and J gave up 8 bases; unmatched junction bases: 7. MiXCR, applied by TCRdb to the RT-PCR reads, yields one record per CDR3 protein. The table records about 200,000 distinct CDR3 sequences, roughly two fifths of them present only once. Sequencing input: blood, either unsorted or a sorted T cell fraction (not recorded which). The chain couples TRBV6-1 to TRBJ2-1; the match to TRBD2 covers 8 bases. This sequence was found in a human donor who was either an allogeneic HSCT recipient or a stem cell or donor lymphocyte infusion donor (not recorded which). It is not recorded whose cells these are; they may come from a transplant donor. CDR3 sequence reads: CASSGSGSVHEQFF. As DNA, the CDR3 is TGTGCCAGCAGTGGGAGCGGGAGTGTCCATGAGCAGTTCTTC.